This T cell receptor beta chain appears in the sequencing data of a study of Graves' ophthalmopathy and Graves' hyperthyroidism. This CDR3 comprises 14 residues. V shed 6 bases, J shed 6 bases, and the junction held 9 bases outside the gene matches. Germline V lookup: CDR1 SNHLY, CDR2 FYNNEI. Amplification targeted the TCR beta CDR3 regions, with RNA transcripts as the source material. HTBI primers served in a first-round RT-PCR, which a second-round multiplex PCR followed. Via MiXCR, TCRdb re-called the multiplex PCR reads, giving one row per CDR3 protein. The table records approximately 700,000 distinct CDR3 sequences, about 44% of them present only once. Those donors who had ophthalmopathy presented with moderate-to-severe activity, a CAS of ≥3, a NOSPECS of ≥4 and a duration under 3 months.

V is TRBV2 and J is TRBJ2-3, with 7 bases lining up with TRBD2. The receptor comes from an adult man with Graves' ophthalmopathy. The source material was peripheral blood. CDR3 residues: CASSHRDYVDTQYF. CDR3 DNA sequence: TGTGCCAGCAGCCACCGGGACTATGTGGATACGCAGTATTTT.